This T cell receptor beta chain is from a study of blood T cell repertoires in COVID-19. The wider study: PBMCs, B-cell-depleted T cells, or T cells were the source of the cDNA or gDNA that made up the material.

In the authors' methods: By means of reference gene primer amplification, nucleated cell counts were estimated. Using immunoSEQ multiplex PCR, the repertoire was profiled, and TCRdb retains in-frame clones only, with some absent. The V and J calls and clone size were taken over from that table, and D and trimming were inferred from the DNA. Among around 60,000 clones listed, 81% were seen once. Germline CDR1 KGHSH, CDR2 LQKENI. V was clipped by 2 bases and J by 0 bases; unmatched bases: 0. This CDR3 region has 15 residues. This chain joins TRBV18 and TRBJ2-3; 9 bases map to TRBD2. The sequencing input was peripheral blood. This receptor was obtained from a woman older than 75 with active or convalescent COVID-19. CDR3 DNA: TGTGCCAGCTCACCAGCGGGGGGGAGCACAGATACGCAGTATTTT. This gives the protein CASSPAGGSTDTQYF.